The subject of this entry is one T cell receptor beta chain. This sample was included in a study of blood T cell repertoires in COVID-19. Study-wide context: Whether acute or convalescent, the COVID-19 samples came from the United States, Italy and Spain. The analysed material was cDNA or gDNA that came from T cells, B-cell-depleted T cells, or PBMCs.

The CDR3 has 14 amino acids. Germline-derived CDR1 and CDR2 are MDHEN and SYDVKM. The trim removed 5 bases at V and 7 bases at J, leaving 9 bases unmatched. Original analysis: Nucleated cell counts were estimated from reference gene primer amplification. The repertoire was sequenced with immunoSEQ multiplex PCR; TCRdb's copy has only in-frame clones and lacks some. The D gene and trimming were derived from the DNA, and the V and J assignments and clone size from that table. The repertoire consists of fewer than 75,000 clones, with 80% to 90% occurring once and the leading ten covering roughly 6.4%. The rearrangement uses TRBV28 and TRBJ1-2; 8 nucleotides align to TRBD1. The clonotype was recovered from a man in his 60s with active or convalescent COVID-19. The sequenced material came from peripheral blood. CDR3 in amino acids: CASSPRSGGFGYTF. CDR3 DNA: TGTGCCAGCAGTCCCCGTTCAGGGGGCTTTGGCTACACCTTC.